What follows are 10 T cell receptor beta chains derived from one specimen sequenced in a study of cytomegalovirus exposure and HLA in healthy donors. The PCR employed 60 Vbeta primers together with 13 Jbeta primers. Generated by immunoSEQ multiplex PCR, the TCRdb table keeps only in-frame clones and is missing some. The profile covers some 130,000 clones, with around 83% appearing a single time and roughly 8% taken by the ten largest. Material: PBMCs. These receptors all come from a woman aged 50 to 60 in good health and CMV-seropositive.

CDR3: CSASVLTEAFF. Written as DNA, the CDR3 is TGCAGTGCTAGCGTCTTAACTGAAGCTTTCTTT. J is TRBJ1-1 and V is TRBV20-1; D is undetermined. The V end was cut by 3 bases, the J end by 5 bases, with 7 bases between. Germline-derived CDR1 and CDR2 are DFQATT and SNEGSKA (reference sequence). The CDR3 sequence is 11 residues long.

This clone was recorded once. V gene TRBV5-4 combines with J gene TRBJ2-1; TRBD1 matches at 7 bases. The length of the CDR3 is 13 residues. Germline assignment: CDR1 SGHNT and CDR2 YYREEE (reference sequence). Trimming cost V 2 bases and J 7 bases; bases outside gene matches: 3. Here the CDR3 DNA reads TGTGCCAGCAGCTTTAGGGGGCCGAATGAGCAGTTCTTC. It specifies CASSFRGPNEQFF.

The CDR3 nucleotides are TGTGCCAGCAGTTACTCGAGCTTTTCTGGAAACACCATATATTTT. Its translation is CASSYSSFSGNTIYF. The chain uses TRBV6-5 and TRBJ1-3; D not certain. Germline V gene data show CDR1 as MNHEY and CDR2 as SVGAGI. V was trimmed by 0 bases and J by 1 base, leaving 7 bases between them. The CDR3 is 15 residues long.

This chain links TRBV10-3 with TRBJ2-1; no firm D call. Per germline, CDR1 ENHRY and CDR2 SYGVKD. The CDR3 loop spans 14 amino acids. V dropped 2 bases and J dropped 7 bases, with 12 bases sitting between them. CDR3 coding DNA: TGTGCCATCAGTGAGCCATTCCCAGGAAATGAGCAGTTCTTC. Protein sequence: CAISEPFPGNEQFF.

This sequence joins TRBV5-4 and TRBJ2-5, with TRBD1 matching 9 bases. The end of the DNA aligns better with TRBJ2-7, so the J call may be wrong. Per the germline V gene, CDR1 is SGHNT and CDR2 is YYREEE (reference sequence). This CDR3 has 14 residues. The CDR3 region is CASSWWGQGYEQYF. The CDR3 DNA reads TGTGCCAGCAGCTGGTGGGGACAGGGCTACGAGCAGTACTTC.

This chain links TRBV5-1 with TRBJ2-1; D unclear. CDR1 is SGHRS, CDR2 YFSETQ, per germline. The CDR3 length is 16 residues. Trimming removed 4 bases at V and 0 bases at J, with 14 bases between. The CDR3 is CASSPGPRSSYNEQFF. CDR3 coding DNA: TGCGCCAGCAGCCCTGGGCCGAGATCCTCCTACAATGAGCAGTTCTTC.

The chain is built from TRBV19 and TRBJ2-7, with 7 nucleotides matching TRBD1. Germline V gene lookup returns CDR1 LNHDA and CDR2 SQIVND (reference sequence). Losses at the gene ends were 3 bases for V and 0 bases for J; bases not matched to a gene: 5. This CDR3 is built from 15 residues. The CDR3 DNA follows: TGTGCCAGTAGTATTTCAGGGGGTAGCTCCTACGAGCAGTACTTC. Translation: CASSISGGSSYEQYF.

The chain recombines TRBV15 with TRBJ2-1; 12 positions match TRBD2. CDR3 length: 16 amino acids. J lost 3 bases, V lost 5 bases, and 5 bases had no gene match. Looked up from germline, CDR1 is LNHNV and CDR2 is YYDKDF (reference sequence). The CDR3 region has the DNA TGTGCCACCAGCGCCCTGACTAGCGGGAGCTACAATGAGCAGTTCTTC. It is translated as CATSALTSGSYNEQFF.

The chain recombines TRBV30 with TRBJ1-6, with TRBD1 matching over 7 bases. The length of the CDR3 is 14 residues. Germline-derived CDR1 and CDR2 are GTSNPN and SVGIG (reference sequence). J gave up 7 bases and V 5 bases, and 8 bases lay outside the gene matches. This CDR3 is CAWEPGQRNSPLHF. The CDR3 region has the DNA TGTGCCTGGGAACCGGGACAGAGAAATTCACCCCTCCACTTT.

This rearrangement joins TRBV7-3 to TRBJ2-3; 8 bases align to TRBD2. Germline CDR1 and CDR2: SGHTA and FQGTGA. J lost 2 bases, V lost 5 bases, and 9 bases had no gene match. The CDR3 loop spans 16 amino acids. The CDR3 DNA reads TGTGCCAGCAGCCCAATGAACGGGGGGGCCACAGATACGCAGTATTTT. Translation gives CASSPMNGGATDTQYF. Complete variable domain (other parts from reference TRBV7-3 and TRBJ2-3): GAGVSQTPSNKVTEKGKYVELRCDPISGHTALYWYRQSLGQGPEFLIYFQGTGAADDSGLPNDRFFAVRPEGSVSTLKIQRTERGDSAVYLCASSPMNGGATDTQYFGPGTRLTVL.